The TCR beta chain under discussion was sequenced for a study of a mutant IDH1 vaccine in newly diagnosed glioma. The V gene lost 2 bases and the J gene lost 7 bases, with 12 bases spanning the gap. Germline assignment: CDR1 MNHEY and CDR2 SMNVEV (reference sequence). This CDR3 contains 14 residues. On this clone: Its antigen is undetermined.

Libraries were prepared by immunoSEQ multiplex PCR; TCRdb keeps only in-frame clonotypes and omits some of them. The sample holds tens of thousands of clones; roughly nine tenths are singletons and the top ten take about 1.6%. General study points: Researchers report vaccine-induced immune responses in roughly 94% of patients.

Time point in this sample: week 35, safety follow-up. The investigators gave 300 ug of mutant IDH1 20-mer peptide in each vaccine dose, together with topical imiquimod. The source of this sequence is a man aged 35-49 years with glioma. The sample in question was PBMCs, obtained from a glioma patient whose treatment included an IDH1 peptide vaccine. This chain uses TRBV27 with TRBJ1-5, with D hard to call. The CDR3, as DNA: TGTGCCAGCAGTTTAAAGACTTCAGCGCAGCCCCAGCATTTT. Residues: CASSLKTSAQPQHF.